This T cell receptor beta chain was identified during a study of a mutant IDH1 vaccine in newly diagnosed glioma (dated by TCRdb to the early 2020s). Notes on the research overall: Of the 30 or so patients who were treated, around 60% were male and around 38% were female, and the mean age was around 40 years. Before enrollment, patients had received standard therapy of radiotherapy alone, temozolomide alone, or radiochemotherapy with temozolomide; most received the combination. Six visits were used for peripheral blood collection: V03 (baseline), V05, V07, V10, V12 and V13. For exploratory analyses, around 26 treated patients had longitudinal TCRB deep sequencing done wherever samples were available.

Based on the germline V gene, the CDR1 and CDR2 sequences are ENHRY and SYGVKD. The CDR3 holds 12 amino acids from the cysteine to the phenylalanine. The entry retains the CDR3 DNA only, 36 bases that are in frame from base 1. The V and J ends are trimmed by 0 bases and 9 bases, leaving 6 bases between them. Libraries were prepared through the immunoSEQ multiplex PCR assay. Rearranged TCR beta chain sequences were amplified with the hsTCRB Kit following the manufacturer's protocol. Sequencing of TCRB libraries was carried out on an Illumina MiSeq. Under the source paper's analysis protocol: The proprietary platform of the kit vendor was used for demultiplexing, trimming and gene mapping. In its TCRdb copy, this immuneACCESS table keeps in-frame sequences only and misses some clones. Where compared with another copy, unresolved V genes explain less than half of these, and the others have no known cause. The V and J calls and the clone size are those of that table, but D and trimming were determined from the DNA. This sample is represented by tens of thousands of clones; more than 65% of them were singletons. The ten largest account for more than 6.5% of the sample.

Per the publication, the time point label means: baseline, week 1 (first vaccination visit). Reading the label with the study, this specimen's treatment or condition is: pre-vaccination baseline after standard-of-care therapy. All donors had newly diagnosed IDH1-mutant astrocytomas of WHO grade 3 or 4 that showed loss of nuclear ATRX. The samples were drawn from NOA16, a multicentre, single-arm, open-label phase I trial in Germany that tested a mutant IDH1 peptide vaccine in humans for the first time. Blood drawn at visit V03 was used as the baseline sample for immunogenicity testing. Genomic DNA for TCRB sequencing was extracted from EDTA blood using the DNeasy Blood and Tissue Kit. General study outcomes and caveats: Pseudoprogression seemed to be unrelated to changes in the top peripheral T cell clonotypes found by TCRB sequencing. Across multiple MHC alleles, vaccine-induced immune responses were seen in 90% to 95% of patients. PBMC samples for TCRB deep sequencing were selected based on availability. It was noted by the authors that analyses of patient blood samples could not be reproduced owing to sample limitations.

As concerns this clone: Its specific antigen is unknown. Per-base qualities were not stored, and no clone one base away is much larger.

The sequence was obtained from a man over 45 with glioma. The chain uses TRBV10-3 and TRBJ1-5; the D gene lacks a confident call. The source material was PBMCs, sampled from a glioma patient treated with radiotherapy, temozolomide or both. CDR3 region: CAISESGRPQHF. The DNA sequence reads TGTGCCATCAGTGAGTCAGGTAGGCCCCAGCATTTT.